The sequence of this T cell receptor (beta chain) was determined in a study of OX40 agonist ivuxolimab in advanced cancers. For the study in its entirety: Ivuxolimab, which targeted the costimulatory receptor OX40 (CD134), was an agonistic, fully human IgG2 monoclonal antibody. Intravenous ivuxolimab was administered to patients every 2 weeks at six dose levels: 0.01, 0.1, 0.3, 1.5, 3 and 10 mg/kg. Of the approximately 54 patients in dose escalation, around 19 had hepatocellular carcinoma, some 15 had melanoma, 9 had renal cell carcinoma and 9 had head and neck cancer. A male proportion of roughly 85% and a mean age of about 60 years, ranging from about 20 to 80, were recorded for the dose-escalation cohort. Prior anti-PD-1, anti-PD-L1 or anti-CTLA-4 therapy was permitted, and checkpoint inhibitors had been received by about 44% of dose-escalation patients. Partial responses occurred in three dose-escalation patients: two with cutaneous melanoma and one with hepatocellular carcinoma. The purpose of peripheral TCRbeta sequencing was to test whether ivuxolimab changed TCR sequence diversity and led to clonal T-cell expansion. The monotherapy dose-escalation portion (N of about 57 patients) of the phase I ivuxolimab trial is reported in the paper.

Genomic DNA was extracted from sorted cells for sequencing of the TCRbeta CDR3 region. TCRbeta CDR3 regions were sequenced using the immunoSEQ Assay. TCRdb mirrors the immuneACCESS table, restricted to in-frame sequences. Some clones are absent from its copies; in checked studies, under half trace to an unresolved V gene, and the reason for the others is unknown. This sample has fewer than 130,000 clones in its table, and roughly 87% of those were observed once. The ten biggest clones cover about 0.3% of the sample. Note on this clone: Its target antigen remains unknown. Base-call qualities are not available, and no considerably larger clone is one nucleotide away.

Patients with autoimmune disease history or receiving systemic immunosuppression were excluded from the trial. Peripheral blood for TCR sequencing was drawn from every dose cohort at baseline, at cycle 4 day 1 and at cycle 7 day 1. The samples were taken from a phase I, first-in-human, multicenter, open-label dose-escalation trial of ivuxolimab. Adults with locally advanced or metastatic melanoma, renal cell, hepatocellular, or head and neck squamous cell carcinoma were enrolled in the trial. Before TCR sequencing, CD4+ and CD8+ T cells were separately sorted from peripheral blood. V is trimmed back by 6 bases and J by 6 bases, and the junction contains 11 bases that no gene match accounts for. The CDR3 holds 15 amino acids from the cysteine to the phenylalanine. Only the CDR3 DNA is retained, 45 bases long and in frame from the first base. In the germline V gene, CDR1 corresponds to MNHEY and CDR2 to SVGAGI.

Study-wide conclusions, independent of this receptor: Low levels of normalized T-cell clonal expansion were also seen in some patients who did not respond. In the 0.1-3.0 mg/kg groups, partial responders had among the lowest normalized peripheral clonal expansion, particularly in CD8+ T cells. On average, CD8+ T cells showed more expanded clones than CD4+ T cells after ivuxolimab. The antigen specificity of the clonally expanded peripheral T cells was not determined. At doses from 0.1 to 3.0 mg/kg, clonal expansion was seen in both CD4+ and CD8+ blood T cells between baseline and week 6.

This sequence was found in an adult with an advanced solid tumor such as melanoma, head and neck, liver or kidney cancer. Specimen: CD4+ or CD8+ T cells sorted from blood, collected in a trial of the OX40 agonist ivuxolimab. The sequence links TRBV6-5 to TRBJ1-2; TRBD1 agrees with 9 junctional bases. The CDR3 sequence is CASRSAGQGLNGYTF. The DNA sequence follows: TGTGCCAGCAGGAGTGCGGGACAGGGCCTGAATGGCTACACCTTC.